Listed here is a single T cell receptor (beta chain). The table lists this clone with a few counts. This receptor's antigen is unknown. Base-call qualities are not available, and no considerably larger clone is one nucleotide away. Taken from cysteine to phenylalanine, the CDR3 has 15 residues. This entry keeps only the CDR3 DNA: 45 bases, framed from base 1. Cut back by 4 bases and 1 base, the V and J ends lie 11 bases apart. CDR1 SNHLY and CDR2 FYNNEI were looked up in the germline V gene. Whole blood was collected in K2EDTA tubes by collaborating institutions according to the institutions' own protocols. For TCRbeta analysis, collaborators shipped samples in one of three forms: frozen whole blood, isolated PBMCs, or DNA extracted from either of those sample types. The immunoSEQ Assay, a bias-controlled multiplex PCR, was used to amplify TCRbeta CDR3 regions from genomic DNA. Per the original workflow: Within the assay, amplification of reference gene primers was used to estimate how many nucleated cells each sample contained. To quantify the absolute abundance of each unique TCRbeta CDR3 rearrangement, sequence reads were collapsed and filtered. For each sample, productive Simpson clonality was calculated as the square root of Simpson's diversity index over productive rearrangements. TCRdb carries this immuneACCESS record with in-frame sequences only. Its versions omit some clonotypes, under half of them owing to an unresolved V gene in the studies checked, with the rest unexplained. The V and J calls and clone size were taken over from that table, and D and trimming were inferred from the DNA. This sample holds some 170,000 clones; 75% to 90% were observed only once. The ten top clones hold under 9.5% of the sample.

This entry comes from a study of blood T cell repertoires in COVID-19 (dated by TCRdb to 2018 to 2020). For the wider study: Collaborator samples came from the United States, Italy and Spain and covered acute and convalescent phases of COVID-19. The material from the prospective study consisted of cDNA or gDNA derived from T cells, B-cell-depleted T cells, or PBMCs. Deeply sampled blood TCRbeta repertoires from subjects exposed to, actively infected with, or recovered from COVID-19 were included in the dataset. A freely available public database, intended as a resource for researchers studying the immune response to SARS-CoV-2, is where the repertoires were released. Samples were obtained from the ongoing ImmuneRACE study (first 160 participants) and from 1,000 to 1,500 subjects provided by 6 global collaborators. Nearly every sample came with metadata listing a de-identified subject ID, COVID-19 status, age in years and sex. Where available, HLA class I and class II types were taken from metadata supplied by the sample provider and were not determined by assay-based typing.

General conclusions and limits of the study: How much clinical and demographic metadata was included differed by source and by participant, and the metadata was provided uncurated.

The receptor was derived from an older woman with acute or convalescent COVID-19. The specimen was peripheral blood. Recombination connected TRBV2 to TRBJ1-5; a tentative D match to TRBD1 spans 5 bases. The CDR3 corresponds to CASSVQGVSNQPQHF. The DNA is TGTGCCAGCAGTGTTCAGGGCGTGAGCAATCAGCCCCAGCATTTT.